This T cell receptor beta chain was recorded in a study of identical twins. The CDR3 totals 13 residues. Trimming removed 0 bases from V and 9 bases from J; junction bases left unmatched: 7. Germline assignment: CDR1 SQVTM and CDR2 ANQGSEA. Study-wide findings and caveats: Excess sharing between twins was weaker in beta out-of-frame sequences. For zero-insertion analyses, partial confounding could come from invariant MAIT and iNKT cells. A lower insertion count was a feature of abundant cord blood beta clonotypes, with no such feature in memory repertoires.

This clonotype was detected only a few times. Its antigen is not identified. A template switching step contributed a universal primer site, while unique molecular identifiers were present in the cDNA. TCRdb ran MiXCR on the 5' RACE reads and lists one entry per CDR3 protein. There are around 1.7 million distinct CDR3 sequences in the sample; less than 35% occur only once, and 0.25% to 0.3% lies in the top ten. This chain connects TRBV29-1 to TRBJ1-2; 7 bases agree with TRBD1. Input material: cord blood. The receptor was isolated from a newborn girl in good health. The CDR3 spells CSVEEERGRCYTF. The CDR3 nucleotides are TGCAGCGTTGAAGAGGAGAGGGGGCGGTGCTACACCTTC.